Below are 13 T cell receptor beta chains sequenced from a single sample in a study of cytomegalovirus exposure and HLA in healthy donors. Primers included in the PCR were 60 Vbeta and 13 Jbeta primers. TCRdb's copy holds only in-frame clones and misses some; the assay was immunoSEQ multiplex PCR. The data contain roughly 97,000 clones, 73% of them singletons. The sample was PBMCs. The receptors were sampled from a man aged 35 to 55 in good health and CMV-seronegative.

The V gene is TRBV7-9, the J gene TRBJ1-2, with D possibly being TRBD1 (5 bases). The CDR3 spans 17 residues. V shed 4 bases and J shed 6 bases, with 24 bases lying between them. Germline V gene data show CDR1 as SEHNR and CDR2 as FQNEAQ (reference sequence). The CDR3 bases are TGTGCCAGCAGCTGGGGCAGACAAAGGGAGGGTTTCGATGGCTACACCTTC. It specifies CASSWGRQREGFDGYTF. The full variable domain, rest sourced from reference TRBV7-9 and TRBJ1-2, is DTGVSQNPRHKITKRGQNVTFRCDPISEHNRLYWYRQTLGQGPEFLTYFQNEAQLEKSRLLSDRFSAERPKGSFSTLEIQRTEQGDSAMYLCASSWGRQREGFDGYTFGSGTRLTVV.

V usage is TRBV28 and J usage is TRBJ2-5; 8 bases fit TRBD1. V lost 7 bases, J lost 7 bases, and 8 bases stayed unmatched. Germline V gene lookup returns CDR1 MDHEN and CDR2 SYDVKM. This CDR3 comprises 13 residues. The CDR3 protein is CASMGQGAGTQYF. In DNA, the CDR3 is TGTGCCAGCATGGGCCAGGGGGCAGGGACCCAGTACTTC.

The V and J genes are TRBV5-1 and TRBJ2-3; a weak D match, TRBD1 (5 bases). The CDR3 loop spans 15 amino acids. Germline V CDR1 and CDR2: SGHRS, YFSETQ. V was pared by 0 bases and J by 1 base, with 9 bases between. The CDR3 region is CASSLGVRGTDTQYF. Here the CDR3 DNA reads TGCGCCAGCAGCTTGGGAGTCAGGGGCACAGATACGCAGTATTTT.

V gene TRBV7-9 combines with J gene TRBJ1-6; TRBD1 matches 9 bases. This CDR3 is built from 16 residues. The ends lost 6 bases at V and 4 bases at J; junction bases unmatched: 7. CDR1 and CDR2 from the germline V gene are SEHNR and FQNEAQ (reference sequence). CDR3 sequence reads: CASSPPGQGYNSPLHF. CDR3 sequence (DNA): TGTGCCAGCAGTCCGCCGGGACAGGGATATAATTCACCCCTCCACTTT.

This chain connects TRBV29-1 to TRBJ2-3; 7 bases are shared with TRBD2. Trimming removed 3 bases from V and 2 bases from J; junction bases left unmatched: 8. CDR1 and CDR2 from the germline V gene are SQVTM and ANQGSEA. The CDR3 sequence is 15 residues long. The CDR3 reads CSVEGRVGATDTQYF. CDR3 sequence (DNA): TGCAGCGTTGAGGGGAGGGTCGGGGCCACAGATACGCAGTATTTT.

This chain joins TRBV5-1 and TRBJ2-3; 7 nucleotides match TRBD2. Per germline, CDR1 SGHRS and CDR2 YFSETQ. The CDR3 consists of 15 residues. The V segment lost 7 bases and the J segment 6 bases; nucleotides outside the gene matches: 14. The CDR3 is CASSPGSGEGDTQYF. The DNA for the CDR3 is TGCGCCAGCTCGCCGGGTAGTGGGGAGGGGGATACGCAGTATTTT. The full variable domain, its missing parts supplied by reference TRBV5-1 and TRBJ2-3, is KAGVTQTPRYLIKTRGQQVTLSCSPISGHRSVSWYQQTPGQGLQFLFEYFSETQRNKGNFPGRFSGRQFSNSRSEMNVSTLELGDSALYLCASSPGSGEGDTQYFGPGTRLTVL.

The chain recombines TRBV10-3 with TRBJ2-3; D gene uncertain. V was shortened by 6 bases and J by 2 bases, with 6 bases between the two germline ends. There are 12 residues in the CDR3. Germline CDR1 and CDR2: ENHRY and SYGVKD. This chain's CDR3 is CAISPFTDTQYF. CDR3 sequence (DNA): TGTGCCATCAGCCCATTCACAGATACGCAGTATTTT.

J is TRBJ2-3 and V is TRBV2; 8 nucleotides match TRBD2. With V trimmed by 3 bases and J by 8 bases, 1 base remained unmatched. Germline CDR1 is SNHLY and CDR2 is FYNNEI. CDR3 length: 12 residues. Here the CDR3 DNA reads TGTGCCAGCAGTGACGCGGGGGGTACGCAGTATTTT. It specifies CASSDAGGTQYF.

J is TRBJ2-2 and V is TRBV4-1; no clear D. The CDR3 sequence is 13 residues long. V gave up 0 bases and J gave up 7 bases, with 6 bases separating them. Germline V gene sequence: CDR1 MGHRA, CDR2 YSYEKL. The CDR3 here is CASSQDGYGELFF. CDR3 bases: TGCGCCAGCAGCCAAGACGGGTACGGGGAGCTGTTTTTT.

This clone was observed a few times. The J gene is TRBJ2-7, the V gene TRBV5-1, with a tentative D call TRBD1 (6 bases). This CDR3 has 14 residues. V was pared by 0 bases and J by 2 bases, with 9 bases between. CDR1 and CDR2 (germline): SGHRS, YFSETQ. The CDR3 loop reads CASSLGQGPYEQYF. The CDR3 DNA sequence: TGCGCCAGCAGCTTGGGGCAGGGGCCCTACGAGCAGTACTTC. The full variable domain, rest sourced from reference TRBV5-1 and TRBJ2-7, is KAGVTQTPRYLIKTRGQQVTLSCSPISGHRSVSWYQQTPGQGLQFLFEYFSETQRNKGNFPGRFSGRQFSNSRSEMNVSTLELGDSALYLCASSLGQGPYEQYFGPGTRLTVT.

V is TRBV6-1 and J is TRBJ1-6; D is perhaps TRBD1 (5 bases). Germline V CDR1 and CDR2: MNHNS, SASEGT. The CDR3 covers 14 residues. V gave up 2 bases and J gave up 6 bases, with 8 bases separating them. The CDR3 DNA sequence: TGTGCCAGCAGTGAACAGGGTTCTAATTCACCCCTCCACTTT. Encoded protein: CASSEQGSNSPLHF.

V is TRBV28 and J is TRBJ2-7, with D perhaps matching TRBD1 (7 bases). Germline assignment: CDR1 MDHEN and CDR2 SYDVKM. V lost 3 bases and J lost 3, with 12 bases in between. CDR3 length equals 14 residues. The chain's CDR3 is CASSFQGGGYEQYF. CDR3 nucleotides: TGTGCCAGCAGTTTCCAGGGGGGTGGCTACGAGCAGTACTTC.

The chain combines TRBV28 with TRBJ2-3; TRBD2 matches at 15 bases. V was clipped by 4 bases and J by 1 base; unmatched bases: 6. The CDR3 runs 18 residues. The germline V gene has CDR1 MDHEN and CDR2 SYDVKM. The CDR3 protein is CASSYGLAGGLRTDTQYF. The DNA for the CDR3 is TGTGCCAGCAGTTACGGACTAGCGGGGGGGCTGCGCACAGATACGCAGTATTTT.